The clone carrying this TCR beta chain was counted at least ten times. TCRdb used MiXCR to reprocess the 5' RACE reads, holding one entry per CDR3 protein. The table shows about 81,000 distinct CDR3 sequences, with about 7.7% occurring only once. This specimen belongs to a study of human T cells and chemical hapten exposure. Total RNA extraction was carried out from unfractionated whole blood. V lost 5 bases, J lost 2 bases, and 16 bases lay in between. CDR1 is SGHVS and CDR2 is FNYEAQ in the germline V gene. CDR3 length: 15 amino acids. This clonotype was sampled from a male donor in good health. The chain uses TRBV7-6 and TRBJ2-7; perhaps TRBD2 as D (6 bases). CDR3 in amino acids: CASSPGSSGPYEQYF. In nucleotides, the CDR3 is TGTGCCAGCAGCCCGGGGAGTAGCGGCCCCTACGAGCAGTACTTC.